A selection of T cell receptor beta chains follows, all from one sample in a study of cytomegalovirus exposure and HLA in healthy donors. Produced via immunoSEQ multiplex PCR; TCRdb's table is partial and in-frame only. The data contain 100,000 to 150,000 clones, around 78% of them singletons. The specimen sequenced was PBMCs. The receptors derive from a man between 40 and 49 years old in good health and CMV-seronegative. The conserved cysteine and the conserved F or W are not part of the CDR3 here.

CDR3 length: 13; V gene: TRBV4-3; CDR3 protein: ASSRTRDRAETQY
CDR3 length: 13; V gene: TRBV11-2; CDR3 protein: ASSPSSGGHTEAF
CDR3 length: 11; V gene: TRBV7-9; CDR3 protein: ASSLAGNEKLF
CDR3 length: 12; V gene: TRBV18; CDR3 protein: ASSPRDRGDEQY
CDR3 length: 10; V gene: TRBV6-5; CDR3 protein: ASSYERGEQY
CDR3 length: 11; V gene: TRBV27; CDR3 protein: ASGGQPGGPQH
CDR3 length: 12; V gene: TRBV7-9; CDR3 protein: ASSQTRQNNEQF
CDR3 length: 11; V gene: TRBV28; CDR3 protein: ASSLRQGYGYT
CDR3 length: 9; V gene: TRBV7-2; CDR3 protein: ASSPADTQY
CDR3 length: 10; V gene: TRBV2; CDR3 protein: ASSGGAQPQH
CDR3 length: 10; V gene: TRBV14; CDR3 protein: ASSRQALEQY
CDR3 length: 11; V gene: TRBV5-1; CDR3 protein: ASSLFQSYEQY
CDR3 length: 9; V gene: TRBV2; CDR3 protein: ASVLNTEAF
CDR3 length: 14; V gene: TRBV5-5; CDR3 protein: ASSPWGTGYNEKLF
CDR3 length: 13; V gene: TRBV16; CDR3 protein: ASSLGGGGDNEQF
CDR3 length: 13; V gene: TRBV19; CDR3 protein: ASSPYGGVNQPQH
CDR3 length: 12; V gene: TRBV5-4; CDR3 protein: ASSLGHNGNTIY
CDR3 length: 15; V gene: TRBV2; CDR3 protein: ASSDESRAGIPDEQF
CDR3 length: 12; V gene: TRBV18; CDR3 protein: ASSLPQGTYEQY
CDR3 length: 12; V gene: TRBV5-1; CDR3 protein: ASSLDPGTNEAF
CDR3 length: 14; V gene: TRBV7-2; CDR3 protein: ASSLSIRASGNTIY
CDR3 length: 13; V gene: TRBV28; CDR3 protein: ASRPWDRANYGYT
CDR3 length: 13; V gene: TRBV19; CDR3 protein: ASSSALTGWTEAF
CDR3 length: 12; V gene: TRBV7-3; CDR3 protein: ASSLGPGTTEAF
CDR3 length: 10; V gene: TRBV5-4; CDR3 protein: ASSLGVTEAF
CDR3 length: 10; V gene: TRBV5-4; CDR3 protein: ASSANPSEQY
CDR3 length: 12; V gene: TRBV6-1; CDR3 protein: ASSSRDTTYEQY
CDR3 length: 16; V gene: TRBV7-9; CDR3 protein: ASSSKDRQVSGANGLT
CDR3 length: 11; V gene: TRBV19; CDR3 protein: ASIATATGELF
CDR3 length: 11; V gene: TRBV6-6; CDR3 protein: ASTLAGVQPQH
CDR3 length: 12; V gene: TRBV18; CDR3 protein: ASSPQGQGWTQY
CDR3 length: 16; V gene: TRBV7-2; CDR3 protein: ASSLEWGWDTSGNTIY